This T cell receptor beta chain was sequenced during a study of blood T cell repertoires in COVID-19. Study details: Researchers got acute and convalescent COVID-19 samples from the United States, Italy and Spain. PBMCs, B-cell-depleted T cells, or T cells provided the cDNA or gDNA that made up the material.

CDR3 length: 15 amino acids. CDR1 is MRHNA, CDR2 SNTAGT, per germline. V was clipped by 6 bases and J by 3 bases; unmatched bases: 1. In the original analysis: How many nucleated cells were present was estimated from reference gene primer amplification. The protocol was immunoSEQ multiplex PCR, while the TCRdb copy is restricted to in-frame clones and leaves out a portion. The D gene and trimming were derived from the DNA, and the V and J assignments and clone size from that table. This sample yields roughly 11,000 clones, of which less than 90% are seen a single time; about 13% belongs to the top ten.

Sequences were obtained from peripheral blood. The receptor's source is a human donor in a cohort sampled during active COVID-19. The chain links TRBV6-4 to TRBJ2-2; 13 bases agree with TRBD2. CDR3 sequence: CASRLAGGDTGELFF. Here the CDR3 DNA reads TGTGCCAGCAGACTAGCGGGAGGGGACACCGGGGAGCTGTTTTTT.